This TCR beta chain is from a study of cytomegalovirus exposure and HLA in healthy donors. Notes on the study in general: An ancestry cluster, one associated with Asian ancestry, reportedly showed fewer N-insertions than the approximately 670-donor mean in a later analysis.

As for this clone: The antigen is unknown.

This CDR3 has 15 residues. The V segment lost 7 bases and the J segment 8 bases; nucleotides outside the gene matches: 11. Germline assignment: CDR1 MNHEY and CDR2 SVGAGI. In the PCR, 60 Vbeta and 13 Jbeta primers were used. Profiling relied on immunoSEQ multiplex PCR, and the TCRdb table lists in-frame clones only, not all of them. The table has roughly 160,000 clones, around 79% seen once. The sample was PBMCs. The chain couples TRBV6-5 to TRBJ1-6; 7 nucleotides agree with TRBD1. The TCR originated in a man in his fifties in good health and CMV-seropositive. The CDR3 reads CASNLRGTVDSPLHF. CDR3 sequence (DNA): TGTGCCAGCAATCTAAGAGGGACAGTGGATTCACCCCTCCACTTT.